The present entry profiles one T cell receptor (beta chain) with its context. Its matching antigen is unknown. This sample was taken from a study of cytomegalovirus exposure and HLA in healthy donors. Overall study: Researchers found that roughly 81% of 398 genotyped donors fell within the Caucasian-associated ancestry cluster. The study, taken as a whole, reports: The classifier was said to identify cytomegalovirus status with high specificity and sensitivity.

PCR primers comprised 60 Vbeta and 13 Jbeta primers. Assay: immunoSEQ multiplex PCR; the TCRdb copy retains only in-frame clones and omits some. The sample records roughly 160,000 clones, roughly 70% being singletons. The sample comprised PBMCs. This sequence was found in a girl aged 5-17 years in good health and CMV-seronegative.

The CDR3 region is CASSESGFQETQYF. The CDR3 region has the DNA TGTGCCAGCAGCGAGTCGGGGTTCCAAGAGACCCAGTACTTC. The chain combines TRBV9 with TRBJ2-5, with a weak D call TRBD2 (5 bases). The V end lost 3 bases, the J end lost 1 base, and 10 bases lay between the germline ends. The germline V gene encodes CDR1 SGDLS and CDR2 YYNGEE. The length of the CDR3 is 14 residues.